This TCR beta chain is from a study of T cell clonality in common variable immunodeficiency. Whole-study results and caveats: Patient heterogeneity in the CVID cohort limited correlations between repertoire features and clinical complications. Shared TCRbeta clones were fewer between CVID subjects than controls.

Donors gave roughly 5 to 8 ml heparinized peripheral whole blood. Control and CVID samples contributed equal amounts of genomic DNA. Clones were sequenced by immunoSEQ multiplex PCR, and TCRdb holds only the in-frame ones, with some missing. This sample has some 50,000 clones and no singletons, with approximately 6.3% in the ten largest. Ten or more counts support this clone. The target antigen is unknown. This sequence originates from a person aged 18 to 75 in good health. The specimen was peripheral blood mononuclear cells.

The DNA read from the CDR3 is TGTGCCAGCAGCTTGAAGGCTAGCGGTGCCTACAATGAG. Translating it yields CASSLKASGAYNE. The complete CDR3 sequence is CASSLKASGAYNEQFF. The chain links TRBV5-4 to TRBJ2-1, with TRBD2 identical over 7 bases. The CDR3 is cut off 3 residues early in the read; its end comes from the germline J gene. V shed 1 base, J shed 2 bases, and the junction held 6 bases outside the gene matches. The CDR3 spans 16 residues. Germline lookup yields CDR1 SGHNT and CDR2 YYREEE (reference sequence).